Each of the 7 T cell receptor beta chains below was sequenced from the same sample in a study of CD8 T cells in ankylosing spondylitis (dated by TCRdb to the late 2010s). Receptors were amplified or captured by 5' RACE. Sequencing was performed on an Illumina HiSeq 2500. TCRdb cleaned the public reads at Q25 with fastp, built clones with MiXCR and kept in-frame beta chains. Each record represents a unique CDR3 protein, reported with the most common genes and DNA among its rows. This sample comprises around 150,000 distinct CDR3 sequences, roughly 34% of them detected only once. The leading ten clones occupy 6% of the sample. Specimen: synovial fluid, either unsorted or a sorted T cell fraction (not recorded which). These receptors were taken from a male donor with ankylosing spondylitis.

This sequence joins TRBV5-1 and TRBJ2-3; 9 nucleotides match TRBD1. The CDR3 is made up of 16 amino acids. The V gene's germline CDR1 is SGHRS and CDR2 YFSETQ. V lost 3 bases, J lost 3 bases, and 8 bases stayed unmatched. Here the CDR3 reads CASSSGQGKFTDTQYF. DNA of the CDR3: TGCGCCAGCAGCTCTGGACAGGGGAAATTTACAGATACGCAGTATTTT.

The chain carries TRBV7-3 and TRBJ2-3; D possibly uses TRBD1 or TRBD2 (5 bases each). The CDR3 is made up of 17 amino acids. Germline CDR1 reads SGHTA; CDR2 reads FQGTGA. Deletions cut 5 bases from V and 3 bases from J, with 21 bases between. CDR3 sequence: CASSPRVGTRATDTQYF. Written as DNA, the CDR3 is TGTGCCAGCAGCCCCCGTGTAGGGACCCGGGCTACAGATACGCAGTATTTT.

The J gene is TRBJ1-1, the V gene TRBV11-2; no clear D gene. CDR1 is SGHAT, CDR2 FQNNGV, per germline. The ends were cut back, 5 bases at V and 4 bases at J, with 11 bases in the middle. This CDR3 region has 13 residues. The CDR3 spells CASSNLEVTEAFF. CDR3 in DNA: TGTGCCAGCAGCAACTTAGAGGTCACTGAAGCTTTCTTT.

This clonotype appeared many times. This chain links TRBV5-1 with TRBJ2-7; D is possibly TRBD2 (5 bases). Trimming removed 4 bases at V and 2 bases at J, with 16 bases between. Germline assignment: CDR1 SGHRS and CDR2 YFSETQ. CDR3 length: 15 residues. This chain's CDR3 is CASSPGDTGTYEQYF. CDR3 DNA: TGCGCCAGCAGCCCCGGTGACACGGGAACCTACGAGCAGTACTTC.

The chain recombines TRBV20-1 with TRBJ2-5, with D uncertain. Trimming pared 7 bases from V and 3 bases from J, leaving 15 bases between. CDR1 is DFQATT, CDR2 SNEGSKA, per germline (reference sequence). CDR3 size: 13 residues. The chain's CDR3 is CSGRPGGEETQYF. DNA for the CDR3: TGCAGTGGAAGACCTGGTGGTGAAGAGACCCAGTACTTC.

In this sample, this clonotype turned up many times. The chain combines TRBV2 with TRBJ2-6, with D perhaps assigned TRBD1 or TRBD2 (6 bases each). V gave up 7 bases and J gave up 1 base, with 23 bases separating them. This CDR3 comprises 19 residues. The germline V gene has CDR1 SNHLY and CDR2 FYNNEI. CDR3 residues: CASINLGGLSRSGANVLTF. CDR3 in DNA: TGTGCCAGCATCAATCTAGGGGGACTTAGCCGTTCTGGGGCCAACGTCCTGACTTTC.

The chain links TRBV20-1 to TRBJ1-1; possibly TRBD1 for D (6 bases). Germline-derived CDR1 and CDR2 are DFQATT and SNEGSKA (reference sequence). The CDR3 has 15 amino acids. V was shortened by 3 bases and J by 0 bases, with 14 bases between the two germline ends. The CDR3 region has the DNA TGCAGTGCTAGTTTTACGGGACACCTGAACACTGAAGCTTTCTTT. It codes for CSASFTGHLNTEAFF.